The source of this T cell receptor beta chain is a study of tumor-infiltrating lymphocytes in localized non-small cell lung cancer. For this clone: The antigen remains undetermined.

The assay was immunoSEQ multiplex PCR, and TCRdb's table has in-frame clones only and misses some. Found here are 13,000 to 15,000 clones, roughly 75% of them singletons; the top ten hold approximately 24%. General study findings and limits: Different pieces of the same tissue were used for each assay.

CDR3 length: 12 residues. Germline V gene data show CDR1 as MNHNS and CDR2 as SASEGT. Trimming stripped 1 base from V and 5 bases from J, with 5 bases between. The chain employs TRBV6-1 and TRBJ2-5; no definite D call. Sample: uninvolved lung tissue not adjacent to the tumor. The origin of this receptor is a human donor with non-small cell lung cancer. Written as DNA, the CDR3 is TGTGCCAGCAGTGAAGTGTTTGAGACCCAGTACTTC. This gives the protein CASSEVFETQYF.